The 18 T cell receptor beta chains in this list originate from one sample, sequenced in a study of blood T cell repertoires in COVID-19. Repertoires were generated with immunoSEQ multiplex PCR, while TCRdb's copy carries only in-frame clones and drops some. The sample yields some 110,000 clones, around four fifths seen once. Source material: peripheral blood. The receptors stem from a man aged 70 or older with acute or convalescent COVID-19.

This clone has just one count. The J gene is TRBJ2-1, the V gene TRBV3-1 (or the pseudogene TRBV3-2), with 7 bases identical to TRBD1. This CDR3 contains 15 residues. Germline-derived CDR1 and CDR2 are LGHDT and YNNKEL (reference sequence). After removal of 6 bases from V and 6 bases from J, the junction contained 11 bases not matched to a gene. The CDR3, as DNA: TGTGCCAGCAGTCAGAGGGACAGAGTAGGCAATGAGCAGTTCTTC. It yields the protein CASSQRDRVGNEQFF.

The V and J genes are TRBV5-1 and TRBJ1-2, with 7 bases lining up with TRBD1. V lost 2 bases and J lost 10; bases outside the gene matches: 11. CDR1 and CDR2 (germline): SGHRS, YFSETQ. The CDR3 extends over 14 amino acids. This chain's CDR3 is CASSLLQGIGNYTF. CDR3 sequence (DNA): TGCGCCAGCAGCTTACTACAGGGGATTGGGAACTACACCTTC.

The rearrangement links TRBV10-1 to TRBJ2-3; D not resolved. V dropped 1 base and J dropped 4 bases, with 15 bases sitting between them. The CDR3 is 16 amino acids. Germline V gives CDR1 WNHNN, CDR2 SYGVQD (reference sequence). The CDR3 region has the DNA TGCGCCAGCAGTGAGTTGCCTAGTGGTGGCCCAGATACGCAGTATTTT. It specifies CASSELPSGGPDTQYF.

This clone is a singleton in its sample. The chain carries TRBV10-2 and TRBJ1-1; D possibly corresponds to TRBD1 (5 bases). Germline values: CDR1 WSHSY, CDR2 SAAADI. V shed 6 bases and J shed 7 bases, with 12 bases lying between them. The CDR3 contains 12 residues. The CDR3 loop reads CASSGRQSEAFF. Written as DNA, the CDR3 is TGCGCCAGCAGCGGGAGACAGAGTGAAGCTTTCTTT.

The V call is TRBV3-1 (or the pseudogene TRBV3-2), the J call TRBJ1-1, with D perhaps TRBD1 (6 bases). The CDR3 contains 13 residues. Germline assignment: CDR1 LGHDT and CDR2 YNNKEL (reference sequence). The V gene lost 6 bases and the J gene lost 5 bases, with 13 bases spanning the gap. The CDR3 region has the DNA TGTGCCAGCAGGCTACAGGGACGGACTGAAGCTTTCTTT. Translating gives CASRLQGRTEAFF.

The chain employs TRBV11-1 and TRBJ2-5, with D tentatively TRBD2 (5 bases). Germline V gives CDR1 SGHAT, CDR2 FQDESV (reference sequence). V was shortened by 2 bases and J by 7 bases, with 14 bases between the two germline ends. CDR3 length equals 14 residues. The CDR3 DNA follows: TGTGCCAGCAGCTTAATTCCTGATGGAGGGACCCAGTACTTC. This translates into CASSLIPDGGTQYF.

This chain connects TRBV6-5 to TRBJ1-4; a weak D match, TRBD1 (6 bases). Germline assignment: CDR1 MNHEY and CDR2 SVGAGI. Trimming removed 2 bases from V and 7 bases from J, with 17 bases in between. The CDR3 loop spans 16 amino acids. This CDR3 is CASSYKTGGRGEKLFF. The CDR3 coding sequence is TGTGCCAGCAGTTACAAAACGGGGGGGCGCGGTGAAAAACTGTTTTTT.

The CDR3 bases are TGTGCCAGCAGCCCCCTTCGTGAGCGGGAGGCAGATACGCAGTATTTT. Translation gives CASSPLREREADTQYF. V usage is TRBV13 and J usage is TRBJ2-3; TRBD2 matches at 9 bases. There are 16 residues in the CDR3. Trimming took 5 bases from V and 4 from J; bases not matched to a gene: 10. Germline values: CDR1 PRHDT, CDR2 FYEKMQ (reference sequence).

The chain employs TRBV6-5 and TRBJ1-1; weak D call: TRBD1 (5 bases). CDR3 size: 13 residues. Germline V gene sequence: CDR1 MNHEY, CDR2 SVGAGI. Trimming took 7 bases from V and 3 from J, leaving 12 bases between them. CDR3 loop: CASTYGGYTEAFF. In nucleotides, the CDR3 is TGTGCCAGCACCTACGGGGGGTACACTGAAGCTTTCTTT.

The chain recombines TRBV5-1 with TRBJ2-7; D call uncertain. V was pared by 0 bases and J by 2 bases, with 9 bases between. CDR1 and CDR2 from the germline V gene are SGHRS and YFSETQ. The CDR3 has 14 residues. The CDR3 loop is CASSLGTSAYEQYF. CDR3 sequence (DNA): TGCGCCAGCAGCTTGGGCACGAGTGCCTACGAGCAGTACTTC.

Only one count was recorded for this clone. The chain is built from TRBV14 and TRBJ2-1; TRBD1 matches at 8 bases. CDR3 length equals 13 residues. The trim removed 6 bases at V and 10 bases at J, leaving 8 bases unmatched. The V gene's germline CDR1 is SGHDN and CDR2 FVKESK. CDR3 bases: TGTGCCAGCAGACTAGCAGGGGGCCAGGAGCAGTTCTTC. Translated, it gives CASRLAGGQEQFF.

This chain connects TRBV9 to TRBJ2-1; D may be TRBD2 (6 bases). Trimming shortened V by 6 bases and J by 0 bases, and 16 bases separated the two germline ends. Germline assignment: CDR1 SGDLS and CDR2 YYNGEE. The CDR3 sequence is 16 residues long. CDR3: CASTRDGGISYNEQFF. In nucleotides, the CDR3 is TGTGCCAGCACCCGGGACGGCGGGATCTCCTACAATGAGCAGTTCTTC.

The chain combines TRBV19 with TRBJ1-2, with unresolved D. CDR3 length: 14 residues. Germline-derived CDR1 and CDR2 are LNHDA and SQIVND (reference sequence). V was clipped by 4 bases and J by 6 bases, with 15 bases between them. The CDR3 region has the DNA TGTGCCAGTAGTACTAGAACCGCGGCCCATGGCTACACCTTC. Translation: CASSTRTAAHGYTF.

The chain is built from TRBV12-3 or TRBV12-4 and TRBJ1-3; D unclear. Trimming cost V 3 bases and J 4 bases, with 7 bases left between them. CDR3 length: 13 residues. In DNA, the CDR3 is TGTGCCAGCAGTTTGCGGGAAGGAAACACCATATATTTT. This gives the protein CASSLREGNTIYF.

The chain carries TRBV5-1 and TRBJ2-1; D might be TRBD2 (5 bases). The V and J ends lost 3 bases and 9 bases respectively, with 19 bases between them. Germline loops: CDR1 SGHRS, CDR2 YFSETQ. The CDR3 loop spans 15 amino acids. CDR3 protein: CASSSNDGGSSEQFF. CDR3 DNA sequence: TGCGCCAGCAGCTCAAACGACGGTGGGAGTTCTGAGCAGTTCTTC. The complete variable domain, with remaining parts taken from reference TRBV5-1 and TRBJ2-1, reads KAGVTQTPRYLIKTRGQQVTLSCSPISGHRSVSWYQQTPGQGLQFLFEYFSETQRNKGNFPGRFSGRQFSNSRSEMNVSTLELGDSALYLCASSSNDGGSSEQFFGPGTRLTVL.

The V and J genes are TRBV30 and TRBJ1-1, with D unresolved. CDR1 is GTSNPN, CDR2 SVGIG, per germline (reference sequence). Trimming removed 3 bases at V and 4 bases at J, with 24 bases between. The CDR3 totals 17 residues. The CDR3 sequence: CAWRVWSRARETTEAFF. The CDR3 nucleotides are TGTGCCTGGAGAGTCTGGAGTCGCGCTAGGGAGACCACTGAAGCTTTCTTT.

This rearrangement joins TRBV5-1 to TRBJ2-1; TRBD1 matches 10 bases. This CDR3 region has 15 residues. With V trimmed by 2 bases and J by 8 bases, 7 bases remained unmatched. CDR1 and CDR2 from the germline V gene are SGHRS and YFSETQ. Here the CDR3 DNA reads TGCGCCAGCAGCTTTGGGGGACAGGGGACCTATGAGCAGTTCTTC. Protein sequence: CASSFGGQGTYEQFF.

The CDR3 coding sequence is TGCGCCAGCAGGCCCTCGCTTCTTGGACTGAGCTCCTACGAGCAGTACTTC. This gives the protein CASRPSLLGLSSYEQYF. The chain combines TRBV5-1 with TRBJ2-7; a possible D gene is TRBD2 (5 bases). The CDR3 has 17 amino acids. Per the germline V gene, CDR1 is SGHRS and CDR2 is YFSETQ. V lost 5 bases and J lost 0, with 21 bases in between.